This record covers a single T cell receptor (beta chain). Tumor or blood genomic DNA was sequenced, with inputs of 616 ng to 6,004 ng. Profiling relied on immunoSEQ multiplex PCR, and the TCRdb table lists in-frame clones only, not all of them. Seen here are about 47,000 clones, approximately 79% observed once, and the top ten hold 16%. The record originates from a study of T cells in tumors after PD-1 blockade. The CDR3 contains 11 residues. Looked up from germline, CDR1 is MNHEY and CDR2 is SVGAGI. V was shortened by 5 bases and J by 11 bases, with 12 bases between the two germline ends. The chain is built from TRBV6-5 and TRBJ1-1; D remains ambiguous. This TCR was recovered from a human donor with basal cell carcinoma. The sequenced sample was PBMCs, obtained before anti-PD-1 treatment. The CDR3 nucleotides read TGTGCCAGCAGTCGCCGGGATCGGGCTTTCTTT. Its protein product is CASSRRDRAFF.